This T cell receptor beta chain was observed in a study of cytomegalovirus exposure and HLA in healthy donors. V dropped 3 bases and J dropped 6 bases, with 14 bases sitting between them. Per germline, CDR1 SNHLY and CDR2 FYNNEI. The CDR3 is 14 residues long. The PCR ran on 60 Vbeta and 13 Jbeta primers. Clones were read by immunoSEQ multiplex PCR, and TCRdb kept only the in-frame ones, dropping some. The repertoire holds some 140,000 clones, roughly 80% seen once, with under 4.5% in the top ten. Sample: PBMCs. This sequence originates from a woman aged 40 to 55 in good health and CMV-seronegative. The chain is built from TRBV2 and TRBJ2-5; D is possibly TRBD2 (6 bases). DNA of the CDR3: TGTGCCAGCAGTGATGGGGGGTTCCCTAAGACCCAGTACTTC. Translated: CASSDGGFPKTQYF.